The 8 T cell receptor beta chains in this list originate from one sample, sequenced in a study of T cells in Graves' hyperthyroidism and ophthalmopathy (dated by TCRdb to between 2018 and 2021). The library was made by multiplex PCR. Data came from an Illumina HiSeq 2000. Amplification of TCR beta CDR3 regions was carried out from RNA transcripts. The TCR CDR3 was subjected to a first round of RT-PCR using the HTBI primer set and the Qiagen OneStep RT-PCR kit. TCRdb reanalyzed the raw reads on its own, using fastp at Q25 for trimming and MiXCR for clone calling, and kept in-frame beta chains. CDR3 protein sequences are deduplicated, and each keeps its most common genes and DNA. The table for this sample lists a few hundred thousand distinct CDR3 sequences; roughly 20% of them were counted only once. In total, the top ten clones hold approximately 26% of the sample. Sequencing used blood. The receptors shown here come from a man aged 18 to 35 with Graves' hyperthyroidism.

This clonotype occurred many times. The rearrangement uses TRBV7-2 and TRBJ1-3; unclear D gene. Trimming removed 10 bases at V and 0 bases at J, with 13 bases between. The CDR3 length is 14 residues. In germline, CDR1 is SGHTA, CDR2 FQGNSA. CDR3 in amino acids: CATRTGISGNTIYF. The CDR3 DNA follows: TGTGCCACCCGTACGGGGATCTCTGGAAACACCATATATTTT. The full variable domain, completed using reference TRBV7-2 and TRBJ1-3, is GAGVSQSPSNKVTEKGKDVELRCDPISGHTALYWYRQSLGQGLEFLIYFQGNSAPDKSGLPSDRFSAERTGGSVSTLTIQRTQQEDSAVYLCATRTGISGNTIYFGEGSWLTVV.

This clonotype came up a few times. A junction end diverges from the germline sequence, so it may reflect a read error. The rearrangement links TRBV12-3 or TRBV12-4 to TRBJ2-5, with a weak D call TRBD1 (5 bases). The CDR3 totals 13 residues. In DNA form, the CDR3 reads TGTGCCAGCAGCCGACAGATCCAAGGGACCCAGTACTTC. As protein: CASSRQIQGTQYF.

This clonotype occurred a few times. CDR3 protein: CASSYPNRDAYEQYF. CDR3 sequence (DNA): TGTGCCAGCAGCTACCCCAACAGGGACGCCTACGAGCAGTACTTC. The J gene is TRBJ2-7, the V gene TRBV28; D is possibly TRBD1 (6 bases). The germline V and J ends were trimmed by 6 bases and 2 bases, with 17 bases remaining between them. CDR3 length: 15 residues. Germline V CDR1 and CDR2: MDHEN, SYDVKM.

This clonotype appeared a few times. This chain connects TRBV4-1 to TRBJ2-7; unclear D gene. Germline lookup yields CDR1 MGHRA and CDR2 YSYEKL. There are 10 residues in the CDR3. V shed 0 bases and J shed 10 bases, with 4 bases lying between them. In DNA form, the CDR3 reads TGCGCCAGCAGCCAAGAAAACCAGTACTTC. Its protein product is CASSQENQYF.

A remark on this clonotype: The junction departs from germline at one end; a sequencing error may be responsible. The chain links TRBV11-2 to TRBJ2-7; D not resolved. This CDR3 has 11 residues. The germline V gene encodes CDR1 SGHAT and CDR2 FQNNGV. The CDR3 region has the DNA TGTGCCAGCGGCTTTGAAGGTGGGCAGTACTTC. Protein: CASGFEGGQYF.

This clonotype occurred a few times. This may come from a read error, since a much larger clone is one base off. This chain connects TRBV12-3 or TRBV12-4 to TRBJ1-1, with D perhaps matching TRBD1 (5 bases). The CDR3 spans 13 residues. The CDR3 region is CASSLGVWAEAFF. DNA of the CDR3: TGTGCCAGCAGCTTAGGGGTTTGGGCTGAAGCTTTCTTT.

Many counts were recorded for this clonotype. CDR3 in amino acids: CASSSGTYQPQHF. The CDR3, as DNA: TGTGCCAGCAGTTCAGGGACGTATCAGCCCCAGCATTTT. The genes are TRBV28 and TRBJ1-5, with D perhaps TRBD1 (5 bases). The CDR3 runs 13 residues. Germline V gene data show CDR1 as MDHEN and CDR2 as SYDVKM. The germline V and J ends were trimmed by 4 bases and 5 bases, with 9 bases remaining between them.

This clonotype has ten or more counts. The chain is built from TRBV11-2 and TRBJ2-2; D unclear. Germline-derived CDR1 and CDR2 are SGHAT and FQNNGV. V lost 11 bases to trimming and J lost 2 bases, with 12 bases between them. The CDR3 consists of 13 residues. The CDR3 is CADGRSNTGELFF. The CDR3 coding sequence is TGTGCCGACGGACGGTCAAACACCGGGGAGCTGTTTTTT. The variable domain in full, with the rest retrieved from reference TRBV11-2 and TRBJ2-2, is EAGVAQSPRYKIIEKRQSVAFWCNPISGHATLYWYQQILGQGPKLLIQFQNNGVVDDSQLPKDRFSAERLKGVDSTLKIQPAKLEDSAVYLCADGRSNTGELFFGEGSRLTVL.